The present T cell receptor beta chain was sequenced within a study of a mutant IDH1 vaccine in newly diagnosed glioma. For the study at large: Antecedent treatment encompassed radiotherapy, temozolomide, or their combination; the majority received both. V12 fell at week 35 and V13, the study end, at week 47.

About this clone itself: The antigen remains undetermined.

Time point of the sample: week 47, end of study. Each dose delivered 300 ug of mutant IDH1 20-mer peptide subcutaneously with imiquimod. Assay: immunoSEQ multiplex PCR; the TCRdb copy retains only in-frame clones and omits some. The sample gives under 45,000 clones, approximately 80% of which show up once; about 17% is in the top ten. This TCR derives from a man aged 18 to 29 with glioma. Some clones in this sample may be carry-over from other donors' samples. The sample consisted of PBMCs, taken from a glioma patient whose treatment included an IDH1 peptide vaccine.

CDR3 protein: CASSLNSRGGTEAFF. CDR3 coding DNA: TGTGCCAGCAGCTTAAACTCGAGGGGAGGGACTGAAGCTTTCTTT. The J gene is TRBJ1-1, the V gene TRBV7-6, with D possibly matching TRBD1 (5 bases). Per germline, CDR1 SGHVS and CDR2 FNYEAQ. This CDR3 comprises 15 residues. Deletions cut 2 bases from V and 5 bases from J, with 15 bases between.